The 13 T cell receptor beta chains below come from one sample, sequenced in a study of blood T cell repertoires in COVID-19. TCRdb's copy holds only in-frame clones and misses some; the assay was immunoSEQ multiplex PCR. The sample carries nearly 90,000 clones, roughly 91% recorded once. Sequenced material: peripheral blood. The receptors here all came from a man younger than 30 with COVID-19, enrolled during active disease.

The chain carries TRBV20-1 and TRBJ2-1, with TRBD2 matching over 7 bases. V lost 3 bases and J lost 2; bases outside the gene matches: 4. From germline, CDR1 is DFQATT and CDR2 SNEGSKA (reference sequence). The CDR3 runs 14 residues. The CDR3 DNA sequence: TGCAGTGCTAGTGCGGGAGACCCCTACAATGAGCAGTTCTTC. Amino acids: CSASAGDPYNEQFF.

The table lists this clone with a count of one. CDR3 residues: CANSISKRAAFF. CDR3 nucleotides: TGTGCCAACTCCATTTCAAAGAGGGCAGCTTTCTTT. V and J are TRBV6-5 and TRBJ1-1; D is unresolved. The CDR3 consists of 12 residues. Germline V gene lookup returns CDR1 MNHEY and CDR2 SVGAGI. V lost 10 bases and J 10 bases, leaving 19 bases between the germline ends.

DNA for the CDR3: TGTGCCAGCAGTTCACGGACAGTGACTAGCACAGATACGCAGTATTTT. Translating gives CASSSRTVTSTDTQYF. The chain has TRBV27 and TRBJ2-3; possible D gene TRBD1, 6 bases. CDR1 and CDR2 (germline): MNHEY, SMNVEV (reference sequence). V was shortened by 4 bases and J by 0 bases, with 14 bases between the two germline ends. There are 16 residues in the CDR3.

The chain recombines TRBV9 with TRBJ2-7; TRBD2 matches 11 bases. Germline CDR1 SGDLS, CDR2 YYNGEE. CDR3 size: 16 residues. V gave up 4 bases and J gave up 4 bases; unmatched junction bases: 10. CDR3 DNA: TGTGCCAGCAGCAAGGAAATTGGGACTAGCGGATACGAGCAGTACTTC. This sequence encodes CASSKEIGTSGYEQYF.

V gene TRBV7-2 combines with J gene TRBJ2-1; 12 nucleotides match TRBD2. The germline V gene encodes CDR1 SGHTA and CDR2 FQGNSA. The CDR3 totals 18 residues. V lost 4 bases, J lost 10 bases, and 17 bases stayed unmatched. The CDR3 nucleotides are TGTGCCAGCAGCTCCCCTCCCTCCTCTAGCGGGAGGGCCGTCGAGCAGTTCTTC. As protein: CASSSPPSSSGRAVEQFF.

This chain links TRBV24-1 with TRBJ2-3; D possibly corresponds to TRBD1 (6 bases). Trimming took 4 bases from V and 2 from J, leaving 12 bases between them. Per the germline V gene, CDR1 is KGHDR and CDR2 is SFDVKD. There are 15 residues in the CDR3. CDR3 coding DNA: TGTGCCACCAGTGACAGTACAGGGCCCACAGATACGCAGTATTTT. Protein: CATSDSTGPTDTQYF.

This chain connects TRBV24-1 to TRBJ2-1, with TRBD2 identical over 7 bases. V lost 6 bases and J lost 0; bases outside the gene matches: 4. The CDR3 extends over 15 amino acids. Germline V gene sequence: CDR1 KGHDR, CDR2 SFDVKD. CDR3: CATSPRGSSYNEQFF. The CDR3 DNA reads as TGTGCCACCAGTCCGCGCGGGAGCTCCTACAATGAGCAGTTCTTC.

V is TRBV7-9 and J is TRBJ1-2; 9 positions agree with TRBD1. V trimming: 1 base; J trimming: 8 bases; junction bases outside the gene matches: 11. The germline V gene has CDR1 SEHNR and CDR2 FQNEAQ (reference sequence). The CDR3 sequence is 16 residues long. This CDR3 reads CASSLDSLTGGKGYTF. DNA of the CDR3: TGTGCCAGCAGCTTAGACTCCTTGACAGGGGGTAAAGGCTACACCTTC.

The table lists this clone with a count of one. The CDR3 DNA reads as TGTGCCAGCAGTTTTAAAGCGGAGCCTGGGGCCAACGTCCTGACTTTC. Its translation: CASSFKAEPGANVLTF. This chain connects TRBV27 to TRBJ2-6; D possibly corresponds to TRBD2 (5 bases). Deletions cut 3 bases from V and 2 bases from J, with 11 bases between. In germline, CDR1 is MNHEY, CDR2 SMNVEV (reference sequence). The length of the CDR3 is 16 residues.

This chain joins TRBV30 and TRBJ1-2; perhaps TRBD1 as D (6 bases). V was pared by 8 bases and J by 2 bases, with 18 bases between. Germline assignment: CDR1 GTSNPN and CDR2 SVGIG (reference sequence). The CDR3 extends over 14 amino acids. CDR3 DNA: TGTGCCCGGGGGTGGTCACAGGGCAACTATGGCTACACCTTC. It yields the protein CARGWSQGNYGYTF.

The V call is TRBV28, the J call TRBJ1-1, with no clear D. The CDR3 covers 17 residues. Germline V CDR1 and CDR2: MDHEN, SYDVKM. The ends were cut back, 2 bases at V and 5 bases at J, with 21 bases in the middle. CDR3: CASSLDTGLGVETEAFF. CDR3 sequence (DNA): TGTGCCAGCAGTTTAGACACGGGATTGGGAGTAGAGACTGAAGCTTTCTTT.

This clone has only one observation. The chain links TRBV28 to TRBJ2-1; 7 nucleotides match TRBD2. The germline V gene has CDR1 MDHEN and CDR2 SYDVKM. The V and J ends lost 11 bases and 1 base, in that order; junction bases with no gene match: 2. CDR3 length: 12 amino acids. This chain's CDR3 is CAAGESYNEQFF. The DNA for the CDR3 is TGTGCCGCGGGGGAGTCCTACAATGAGCAGTTCTTC.

The chain is built from TRBV6-5 and TRBJ1-5; tentative D call: TRBD1 (5 bases). CDR3 length equals 14 residues. CDR1 is MNHEY, CDR2 SVGAGI, per germline. Trimming took 2 bases from V and 6 from J, leaving 11 bases between them. The CDR3 region has the DNA TGTGCCAGCAGTTACAGGGGAATAGGTCAGCCCCAGCATTTT. The encoded protein is CASSYRGIGQPQHF.